A single TCR beta chain is shown here with its context. Antigen unknown. This entry comes from a study of T cell repertoires in cytomegalovirus infection. Study-wide findings and caveats: CMV-specific TCR beta clonotypes restricted by HLA-C were the ones dominating the ex vivo response. Individuals carrying CMV plus the relevant HLA were identified by cumulative frequency of public TCR beta families.

MiXCR, applied by TCRdb to the reads, yields one record per CDR3 protein. The table includes fewer than 550,000 distinct CDR3 sequences, 16% detected once. This CDR3 has 13 residues. Trimming took 1 base from V and 8 from J, leaving 11 bases between them. Germline V gene sequence: CDR1 SGHVS, CDR2 FNYEAQ. This TCR was sampled from a human donor in good health (CMV status not recorded). Some clones in this sample may be carry-over from other donors' samples. The chain uses TRBV7-6 and TRBJ1-2; D possibly corresponds to TRBD1 (5 bases). The specimen sequenced was CD8+ T cells from PBMCs. As DNA, the CDR3 is TGTGCCAGCAGCTTAGATTCAGGGAGCGGCTACACCTTC. Translated, it gives CASSLDSGSGYTF.